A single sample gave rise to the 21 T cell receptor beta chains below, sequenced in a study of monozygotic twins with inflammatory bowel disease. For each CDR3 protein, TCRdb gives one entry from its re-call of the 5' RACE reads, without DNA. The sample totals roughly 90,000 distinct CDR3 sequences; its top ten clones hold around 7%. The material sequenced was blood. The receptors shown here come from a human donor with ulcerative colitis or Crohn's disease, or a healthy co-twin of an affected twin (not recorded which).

CDR3 protein: CASSLAGWYKSSYNEQFF. The V call is TRBV5-4, the J call TRBJ2-1. This CDR3 region has 18 residues. The V gene's germline CDR1 is SGHNT and CDR2 YYREEE (reference sequence).

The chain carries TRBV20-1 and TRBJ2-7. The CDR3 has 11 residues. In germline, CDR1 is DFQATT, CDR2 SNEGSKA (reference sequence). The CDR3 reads CSASDNYEQYF.

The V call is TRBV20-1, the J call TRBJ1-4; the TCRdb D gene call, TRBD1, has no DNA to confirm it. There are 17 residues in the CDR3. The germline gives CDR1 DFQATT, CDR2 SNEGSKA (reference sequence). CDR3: CSARDGGGAALNEKLFF.

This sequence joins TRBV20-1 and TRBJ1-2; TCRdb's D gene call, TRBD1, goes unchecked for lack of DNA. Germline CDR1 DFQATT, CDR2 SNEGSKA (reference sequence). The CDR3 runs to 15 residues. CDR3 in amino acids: CSADDQGTGNYGYTF.

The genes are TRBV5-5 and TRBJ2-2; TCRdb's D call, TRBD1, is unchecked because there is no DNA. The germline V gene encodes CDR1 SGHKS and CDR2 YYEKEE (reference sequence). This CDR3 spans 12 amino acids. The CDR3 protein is CASSLGDPELFF.

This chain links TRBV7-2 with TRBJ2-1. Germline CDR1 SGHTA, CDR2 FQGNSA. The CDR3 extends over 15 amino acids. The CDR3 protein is CASSWVRGSYNEQFF. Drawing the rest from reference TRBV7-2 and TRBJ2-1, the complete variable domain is GAGVSQSPSNKVTEKGKDVELRCDPISGHTALYWYRQSLGQGLEFLIYFQGNSAPDKSGLPSDRFSAERTGGSVSTLTIQRTQQEDSAVYLCASSWVRGSYNEQFFGPGTRLTVL.

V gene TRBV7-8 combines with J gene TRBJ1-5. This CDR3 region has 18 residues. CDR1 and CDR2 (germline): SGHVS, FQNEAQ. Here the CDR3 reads CASSLVESYKKHNQPQHF.

The CDR3 sequence is CASSIPTRHSGELFF. The chain couples TRBV19 to TRBJ2-2. Germline CDR1 and CDR2: LNHDA and SQIVND (reference sequence). CDR3 length equals 15 residues.

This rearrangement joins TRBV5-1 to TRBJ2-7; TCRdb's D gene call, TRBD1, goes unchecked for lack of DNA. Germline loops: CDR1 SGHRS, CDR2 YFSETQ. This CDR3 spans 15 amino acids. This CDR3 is CASGHPETRTYEQYF. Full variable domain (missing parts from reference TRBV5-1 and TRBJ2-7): KAGVTQTPRYLIKTRGQQVTLSCSPISGHRSVSWYQQTPGQGLQFLFEYFSETQRNKGNFPGRFSGRQFSNSRSEMNVSTLELGDSALYLCASGHPETRTYEQYFGPGTRLTVT.

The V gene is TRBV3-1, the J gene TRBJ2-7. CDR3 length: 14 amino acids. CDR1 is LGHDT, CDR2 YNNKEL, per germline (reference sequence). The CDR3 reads CASSQQGSSYEQYF.

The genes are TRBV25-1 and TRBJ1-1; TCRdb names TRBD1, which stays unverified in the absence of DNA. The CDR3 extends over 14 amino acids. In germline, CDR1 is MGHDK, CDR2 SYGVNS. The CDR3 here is CASRKGVMDTEAFF.

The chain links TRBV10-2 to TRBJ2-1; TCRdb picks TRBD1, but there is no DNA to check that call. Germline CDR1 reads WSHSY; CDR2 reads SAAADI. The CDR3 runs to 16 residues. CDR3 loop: CASREGRDRGYNEQFF.

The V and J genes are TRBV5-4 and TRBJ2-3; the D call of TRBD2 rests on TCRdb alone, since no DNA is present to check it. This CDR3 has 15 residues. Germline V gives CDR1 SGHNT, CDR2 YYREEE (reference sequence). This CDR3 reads CASSPYGTSVGTQYF.

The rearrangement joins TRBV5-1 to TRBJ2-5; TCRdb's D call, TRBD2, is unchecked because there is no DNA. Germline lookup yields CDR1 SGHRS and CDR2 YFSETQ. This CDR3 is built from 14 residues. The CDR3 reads CASSPGLAMETQYF.

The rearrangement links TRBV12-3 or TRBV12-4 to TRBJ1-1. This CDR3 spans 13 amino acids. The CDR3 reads CASSLFWGSEAFF.

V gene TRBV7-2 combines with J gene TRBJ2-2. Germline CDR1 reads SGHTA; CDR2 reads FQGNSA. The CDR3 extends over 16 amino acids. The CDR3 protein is CASSLVQWTATGELFF.

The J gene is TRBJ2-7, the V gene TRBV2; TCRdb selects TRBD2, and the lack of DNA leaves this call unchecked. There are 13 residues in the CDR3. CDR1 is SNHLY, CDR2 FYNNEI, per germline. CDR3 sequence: CASNHGNTYEQYF.

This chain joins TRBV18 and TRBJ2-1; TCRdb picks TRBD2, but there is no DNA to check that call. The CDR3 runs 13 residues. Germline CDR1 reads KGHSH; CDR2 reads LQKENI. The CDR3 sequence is CASSPAGPHEQFF.

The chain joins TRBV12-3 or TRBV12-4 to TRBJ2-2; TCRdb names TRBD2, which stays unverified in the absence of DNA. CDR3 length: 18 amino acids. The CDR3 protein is CASSSGLAGGPWTGELFF.

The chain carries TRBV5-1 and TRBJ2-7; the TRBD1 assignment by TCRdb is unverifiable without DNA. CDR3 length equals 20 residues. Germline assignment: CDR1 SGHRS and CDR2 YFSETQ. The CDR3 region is CASSPSRTGVFSVVSYEQYF.

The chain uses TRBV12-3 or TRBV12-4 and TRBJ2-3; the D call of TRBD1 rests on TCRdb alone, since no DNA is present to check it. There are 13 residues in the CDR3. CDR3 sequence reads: CASSLGGLDTQYF.